These 32 T cell receptor beta chains were sequenced from one sample in a study of Graves' ophthalmopathy and Graves' hyperthyroidism. Researchers took RNA transcripts and amplified TCR beta CDR3 regions from them. Second-round multiplex PCR came after first-round RT-PCR with HTBI primers. TCRdb recomputed calls from the multiplex PCR reads with MiXCR, one row per CDR3 protein. Of 200,000 to 250,000 distinct CDR3 sequences listed, about 47% were seen once; the top ten hold around 43%. The sequencing sample was made of peripheral blood. The receptors shown here come from an adult man with Graves' ophthalmopathy.

The sample holds a few counts of this clonotype. The genes are TRBV9 and TRBJ2-5, with D maybe TRBD2 (6 bases). V was clipped by 3 bases and J by 0 bases, with 9 bases between them. Per germline, CDR1 SGDLS and CDR2 YYNGEE. The CDR3 sequence is 14 residues long. CDR3 region: CASSAAGYQETQYF. The DNA for the CDR3 is TGTGCCAGCAGCGCGGCGGGGTACCAAGAGACCCAGTACTTC.

This clonotype was observed a few times. At one end the junction does not follow the germline gene, possibly because of a read error. V and J are TRBV10-3 and TRBJ1-5; tentative D call: TRBD1 (5 bases). The CDR3 runs 15 residues. CDR1 is ENHRY and CDR2 is SYGVKD in the germline V gene. Written as DNA, the CDR3 is TGTGCCATCAGTGAGTCGAGAGGGGAGAATCAGGCCCAGCATTTT. This sequence encodes CAISESRGENQAQHF.

This clonotype was picked up a small number of times. The V and J genes are TRBV29-1 and TRBJ2-2; D is perhaps TRBD1 or TRBD2 (6 bases each). This CDR3 contains 13 residues. V lost 2 bases to trimming and J lost 7 bases, with 11 bases between them. Per germline, CDR1 SQVTM and CDR2 ANQGSEA. CDR3 in DNA: TGCAGCGTTGAAAGGGGGGCGGGCGGGGAGCTGTTTTTT. This sequence encodes CSVERGAGGELFF.

This clonotype counts as medium-sized. The chain uses TRBV11-2 and TRBJ2-7; no reliable D call. The CDR3 runs to 13 residues. Looked up from germline, CDR1 is SGHAT and CDR2 is FQNNGV. V was trimmed by 4 bases and J by 4 bases, leaving 11 bases between them. The CDR3 here is CASSWGSAYEQYF. CDR3 DNA sequence: TGTGCCAGCAGCTGGGGATCAGCGTACGAGCAGTACTTC.

The chain employs TRBV9 and TRBJ2-2; 8 bases are a match to TRBD2. From germline, CDR1 is SGDLS and CDR2 YYNGEE. V shed 0 bases, J shed 6 bases, and the junction held 16 bases outside the gene matches. The CDR3 contains 19 residues. The CDR3 spells CASSVAPTSVPGVAGELFF. The CDR3 bases are TGTGCCAGCAGCGTAGCCCCGACTAGCGTGCCCGGGGTGGCCGGGGAGCTGTTTTTT.

The chain joins TRBV20-1 to TRBJ2-5; D is uncertain. Germline V gene lookup returns CDR1 DFQATT and CDR2 SNEGSKA (reference sequence). The CDR3 covers 12 residues. Trimming stripped 3 bases from V and 10 bases from J, with 15 bases between. The CDR3 nucleotides read TGCAGTGCTAGCGATTCATTGGGTTTCCAGTACTTC. Translation gives CSASDSLGFQYF.

The chain combines TRBV12-3 or TRBV12-4 with TRBJ2-5, with TRBD2 matching 9 bases. The CDR3 totals 16 residues. V shed 6 bases, J shed 2 bases, and the junction held 10 bases outside the gene matches. The CDR3 region has the DNA TGTGCCAGCAGCCCTCTCGGGACTAGCTCTCAAGAGACCCAGTACTTC. Amino acids: CASSPLGTSSQETQYF.

The chain links TRBV18 to TRBJ2-2, with D perhaps matching TRBD1 (6 bases). The germline CDR1 and CDR2 sequences are KGHSH and LQKENI. V was clipped by 1 base and J by 0 bases, with 15 bases between them. CDR3 length: 18 amino acids. The CDR3 here is CASSPLARGASNTGELFF. The CDR3, as DNA: TGTGCCAGCTCACCACTGGCCAGGGGCGCTTCGAACACCGGGGAGCTGTTTTTT.

The chain uses TRBV10-3 and TRBJ2-5, with D uncertain. V lost 10 bases to trimming and J lost 5 bases, with 20 bases between them. The germline gives CDR1 ENHRY, CDR2 SYGVKD. The CDR3 has 14 residues. The CDR3 DNA sequence: TGTGCCAGCAGCTTGGGGTCCGTGACGGAGACCCAGTACTTC. Translating it yields CASSLGSVTETQYF.

To note about this clonotype: The junction and the germline gene differ at one end; a read error may be behind it. V usage is TRBV10-3 and J usage is TRBJ1-2; D unresolved. Germline CDR1 ENHRY, CDR2 SYGVKD. The CDR3 consists of 14 residues. CDR3 protein: CASSALQPFTGYTF. CDR3 coding DNA: TGTGCCAGCAGTGCGTTACAGCCTTTCACGGGCTACACCTTC.

The chain uses TRBV7-2 and TRBJ2-7; TRBD1 agrees at 8 bases. The CDR3 is 17 residues long. V dropped 4 bases and J dropped 3; count of bases not matched to a gene: 14. The germline CDR1 and CDR2 sequences are SGHTA and FQGNSA. CDR3 loop: CASSSTLQGQADYEQYF. DNA for the CDR3: TGTGCCAGCAGCTCGACCCTCCAGGGACAGGCGGACTACGAGCAGTACTTC. The variable domain in full, completed from reference TRBV7-2 and TRBJ2-7, reads GAGVSQSPSNKVTEKGKDVELRCDPISGHTALYWYRQSLGQGLEFLIYFQGNSAPDKSGLPSDRFSAERTGGSVSTLTIQRTQQEDSAVYLCASSSTLQGQADYEQYFGPGTRLTVT.

This clonotype has more than one count but fewer than ten. This chain joins TRBV29-1 and TRBJ2-7; D gene unclear. Germline-derived CDR1 and CDR2 are SQVTM and ANQGSEA. The CDR3 is 11 residues long. Trimming took off 7 bases at V and 3 bases at J, with 10 bases between the two ends. In nucleotides, the CDR3 is TGCAGCGCGCACGATAACTACGAGCAGTACTTC. This gives the protein CSAHDNYEQYF.

The chain carries TRBV20-1 and TRBJ1-5; D is undetermined. Germline CDR1 and CDR2: DFQATT and SNEGSKA (reference sequence). The CDR3 runs 13 residues. V was shortened by 0 bases and J by 7 bases, with 10 bases between the two germline ends. CDR3 residues: CSARDTAGQPQHF. CDR3 sequence (DNA): TGCAGTGCTAGAGATACAGCGGGGCAGCCCCAGCATTTT.

This chain uses TRBV5-5 with TRBJ1-6, with TRBD1 matching over 8 bases. The CDR3 consists of 15 residues. The V gene end was trimmed by 3 bases and the J gene end by 5 bases; junction bases not matched to a gene: 4. Germline CDR1 and CDR2: SGHKS and YYEKEE (reference sequence). The CDR3 sequence is CASSYQGANNSPLHF. The CDR3 coding sequence is TGTGCCAGCAGCTACCAGGGGGCCAATAATTCACCCCTCCACTTT. The full variable domain, with the rest looked up from reference TRBV5-5 and TRBJ1-6, is DAGVTQSPTHLIKTRGQQVTLRCSPISGHKSVSWYQQVLGQGPQFIFQYYEKEERGRGNFPDRFSARQFPNYSSELNVNALLLGDSALYLCASSYQGANNSPLHFGNGTRLTVT.

The CDR3 sequence: CASSARTASKEIEAFF. The CDR3 DNA reads as TGTGCCAGCAGTGCGCGGACAGCCAGTAAGGAGATTGAAGCTTTCTTT. The chain joins TRBV2 to TRBJ1-1; weak D call: TRBD1 (6 bases). CDR1 is SNHLY, CDR2 FYNNEI, per germline. The CDR3 contains 16 residues. Trimming stripped 4 bases from V and 7 bases from J, with 22 bases between. Full variable domain (rest looked up from reference TRBV2 and TRBJ1-1): EPEVTQTPSHQVTQMGQEVILRCVPISNHLYFYWYRQILGQKVEFLVSFYNNEISEKSEIFDDQFSVERPDGSNFTLKIRSTKLEDSAMYFCASSARTASKEIEAFFGQGTRLTVV.

The chain joins TRBV11-1 to TRBJ2-7, with D possibly matching TRBD1 (5 bases). The CDR3 is made up of 15 amino acids. Germline CDR1 SGHAT, CDR2 FQDESV (reference sequence). Deletions cut 5 bases from V and 4 bases from J, with 18 bases between. CDR3 residues: CASSKGQGGWYEQYF. Here the CDR3 DNA reads TGTGCCAGCAGCAAAGGGCAGGGCGGTTGGTACGAGCAGTACTTC.

This rearrangement joins TRBV6-5 to TRBJ2-7; D uncertain. Germline assignment: CDR1 MNHEY and CDR2 SVGAGI. Trimming removed 6 bases from V and 6 bases from J, with 15 bases in between. The CDR3 has 13 amino acids. CDR3 sequence (DNA): TGTGCCAGCAGCCTGGAAGGCCCTGCCGAGCAGTACTTC. This sequence encodes CASSLEGPAEQYF.

The chain combines TRBV24-1 with TRBJ1-1; D is uncertain. Germline V gene sequence: CDR1 KGHDR, CDR2 SFDVKD. This CDR3 spans 11 amino acids. Deletions cut 3 bases from V and 4 bases from J, with 2 bases between. This CDR3 reads CATSDGTEAFF. Here the CDR3 DNA reads TGTGCCACCAGTGATGGCACTGAAGCTTTCTTT.

This clonotype has only a few counts. The J gene is TRBJ2-5, the V gene TRBV7-2; D is possibly TRBD2 (6 bases). The V end was cut by 5 bases, the J end by 7 bases, with 14 bases between. Per germline, CDR1 SGHTA and CDR2 FQGNSA. The CDR3 has 13 residues. CDR3 nucleotides: TGTGCCAGCAGCCCTCGGGACTGGGGGACCCAGTACTTC. Translation: CASSPRDWGTQYF.

The chain couples TRBV5-4 to TRBJ2-6, with D unclear. Germline values: CDR1 SGHNT, CDR2 YYREEE (reference sequence). The CDR3 is 17 amino acids. V gave up 3 bases and J gave up 0 bases, with 13 bases separating them. The CDR3 sequence: CASSSKRASSGANVLTF. The CDR3 bases are TGTGCCAGCAGCTCGAAACGGGCTTCCTCTGGGGCCAACGTCCTGACTTTC.

The chain recombines TRBV19 with TRBJ2-7; 11 nucleotides line up with TRBD2. The CDR3 is 15 amino acids. J lost 3 bases, V lost 5 bases, and 6 bases had no gene match. The germline CDR1 and CDR2 sequences are LNHDA and SQIVND (reference sequence). CDR3 protein: CASSRPGLAVYEQYF. CDR3 DNA sequence: TGTGCCAGTAGTCGTCCGGGACTAGCGGTCTACGAGCAGTACTTC.

This clonotype has only a few counts. This chain joins TRBV20-1 and TRBJ2-5; perhaps TRBD2 as D (5 bases). The CDR3 extends over 11 amino acids. The V gene's germline CDR1 is DFQATT and CDR2 SNEGSKA (reference sequence). CDR3 loop: CRPEGQETQYF. The CDR3 DNA sequence: TGCAGACCAGAGGGCCAAGAGACCCAGTACTTC.

The V gene is TRBV9, the J gene TRBJ1-6, with D perhaps TRBD1 (5 bases). The CDR3 contains 17 residues. V dropped 7 bases and J dropped 0 bases, with 17 bases sitting between them. Germline values: CDR1 SGDLS, CDR2 YYNGEE. As DNA, the CDR3 is TGTGCCAGCCCCCCGGGGGAGGGCTTCTCCTATAATTCACCCCTCCACTTT. This sequence encodes CASPPGEGFSYNSPLHF.

The chain uses TRBV11-2 and TRBJ1-1; D is ambiguous. The CDR3 runs 15 residues. CDR1 is SGHAT, CDR2 FQNNGV, per germline. V was trimmed by 5 bases and J by 1 base, leaving 14 bases between them. This chain's CDR3 is CASSPLGRENTEAFF. The CDR3 DNA follows: TGTGCCAGCAGCCCCCTGGGAAGGGAGAACACTGAAGCTTTCTTT.

Only one count was recorded for this clonotype. The rearrangement links TRBV7-9 to TRBJ2-2; D could derive from TRBD1 or TRBD2 (5 bases each). The CDR3 extends over 16 amino acids. Trimming took off 5 bases at V and 2 bases at J, with 15 bases between the two ends. The germline gives CDR1 SEHNR, CDR2 FQNEAQ (reference sequence). The CDR3 region has the DNA TGTGCCAGCAGCCAAGAGGGGTCTCCTAACACCGGGGAGCTGTTTTTT. Translation gives CASSQEGSPNTGELFF.

DNA for the CDR3: TGCAGTGCTAGAGATCTTGGCACCGAAGATACCATATATTTT. As protein: CSARDLGTEDTIYF. The rearrangement joins TRBV20-1 to TRBJ1-3; D gene ambiguous. V was cut by 0 bases and J by 10 bases, with 16 bases left in between. CDR1 DFQATT and CDR2 SNEGSKA come from the germline V gene (reference sequence). This CDR3 has 14 amino acids.

This sequence joins TRBV2 and TRBJ2-7; TRBD2 matches 10 bases. The CDR3 length is 17 residues. In germline, CDR1 is SNHLY, CDR2 FYNNEI. The V and J ends lost 2 bases and 2 bases, in that order; junction bases with no gene match: 9. CDR3 sequence reads: CASSERTSGNYPYEQYF. The DNA for the CDR3 is TGTGCCAGCAGTGAAAGGACTAGCGGTAACTATCCCTACGAGCAGTACTTC.

The sample holds a few counts of this clonotype. This chain uses TRBV9 with TRBJ1-1; no reliable D call. The CDR3 has 13 amino acids. The germline CDR1 and CDR2 sequences are SGDLS and YYNGEE. V was pared by 2 bases and J by 3 bases, with 8 bases between. The CDR3 is CASSVRGDTEAFF. In DNA, the CDR3 is TGTGCCAGCAGCGTTCGGGGAGACACTGAAGCTTTCTTT.

This chain's CDR3 is CAVKASGITGELFF. The CDR3 nucleotides are TGTGCCGTCAAGGCTAGCGGTATTACCGGGGAGCTGTTTTTT. The chain has TRBV10-3 and TRBJ2-2, with 7 nucleotides matching TRBD2. Per the germline V gene, CDR1 is ENHRY and CDR2 is SYGVKD. The CDR3 runs to 14 residues. V lost 11 bases, J lost 5 bases, and 11 bases stayed unmatched.

The chain couples TRBV3-1 to TRBJ2-7; D ambiguous. The CDR3 loop spans 13 amino acids. Looked up from germline, CDR1 is LGHDT and CDR2 is YNNKEL (reference sequence). Trimming took off 0 bases at V and 4 bases at J, with 7 bases between the two ends. The DNA for the CDR3 is TGTGCCAGCAGCCAAGATTCGAAATACGAGCAGTACTTC. This translates into CASSQDSKYEQYF.

This clonotype was observed at least ten times. This chain joins TRBV10-3 and TRBJ1-2; no definite D call. CDR3 length: 13 residues. Germline V gene data show CDR1 as ENHRY and CDR2 as SYGVKD. V lost 2 bases and J lost 4, with 8 bases in between. CDR3 in DNA: TGTGCCATCAGTGAGGCCCCCTCCTATGGCTACACCTTC. Translated: CAISEAPSYGYTF.

This clonotype has a handful of counts. The junction shows a germline mismatch at one end, possibly a read error. J is TRBJ1-3 and V is TRBV7-7; D unclear. Germline V gives CDR1 SSHAT, CDR2 FNYEAQ (reference sequence). CDR3 size: 13 residues. The CDR3 protein is CASSRNAGNTIYF. Here the CDR3 DNA reads TGTGCTAGCAGCAGAAACGCTGGAAACACCATATATTTT.